The TCR beta chain described here comes from a study of beta chain features in type 1 diabetes. This clone was detected only a few times. Its target is not known. Study-wide findings and caveats: A moderate, significant TCRB CDR3 shortening appeared in type 1 diabetes across four CD4+ subsets.

Expressed TCRB transcripts were sequenced because the entire RNA isolate underwent reverse transcription. This table comes from immunoSEQ multiplex PCR, and its TCRdb copy is limited to in-frame clones, with some not included. The profile shows 250,000 to 350,000 clones, 13% to 15% of them singletons. The single heparinised draw taken from each donor contained roughly 100 mL of blood on average. The CDR3 contains 17 residues. Germline CDR1 and CDR2: LNHDA and SQIVND (reference sequence). The V and J ends lost 7 bases and 0 bases, in that order; junction bases with no gene match: 11. The receptor's source is a man aged 30-40 years with type 1 diabetes. The chain carries TRBV19 and TRBJ1-5, with 8 bases identical to TRBD1. Sequenced: naive CD4+ T cells from blood. The CDR3 nucleotides are TGTGCCAGTACTAGGACAGGGACGCGGCTTAGCAATCAGCCCCAGCATTTT. The encoded protein is CASTRTGTRLSNQPQHF. Supplemented by reference TRBV19 and TRBJ1-5, the full variable domain reads DGGITQSPKYLFRKEGQNVTLSCEQNLNHDAMYWYRQDPGQGLRLIYYSQIVNDFQKGDIAEGYSVSREKKESFPLTVTSAQKNPTAFYLCASTRTGTRLSNQPQHFGDGTRLSIL.